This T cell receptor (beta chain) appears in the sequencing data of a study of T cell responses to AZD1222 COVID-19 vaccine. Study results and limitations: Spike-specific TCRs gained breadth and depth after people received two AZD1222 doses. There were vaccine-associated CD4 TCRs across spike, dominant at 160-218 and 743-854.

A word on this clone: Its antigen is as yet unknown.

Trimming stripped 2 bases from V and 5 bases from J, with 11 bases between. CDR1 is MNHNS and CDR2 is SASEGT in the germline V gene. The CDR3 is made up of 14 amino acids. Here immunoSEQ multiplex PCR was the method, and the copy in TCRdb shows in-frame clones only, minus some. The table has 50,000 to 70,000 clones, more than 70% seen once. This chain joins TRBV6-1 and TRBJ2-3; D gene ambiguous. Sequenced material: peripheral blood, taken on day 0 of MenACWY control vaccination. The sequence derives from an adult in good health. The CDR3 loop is CASSEQNPQDTQYF. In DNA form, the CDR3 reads TGTGCCAGCAGTGAACAGAATCCCCAAGATACGCAGTATTTT.